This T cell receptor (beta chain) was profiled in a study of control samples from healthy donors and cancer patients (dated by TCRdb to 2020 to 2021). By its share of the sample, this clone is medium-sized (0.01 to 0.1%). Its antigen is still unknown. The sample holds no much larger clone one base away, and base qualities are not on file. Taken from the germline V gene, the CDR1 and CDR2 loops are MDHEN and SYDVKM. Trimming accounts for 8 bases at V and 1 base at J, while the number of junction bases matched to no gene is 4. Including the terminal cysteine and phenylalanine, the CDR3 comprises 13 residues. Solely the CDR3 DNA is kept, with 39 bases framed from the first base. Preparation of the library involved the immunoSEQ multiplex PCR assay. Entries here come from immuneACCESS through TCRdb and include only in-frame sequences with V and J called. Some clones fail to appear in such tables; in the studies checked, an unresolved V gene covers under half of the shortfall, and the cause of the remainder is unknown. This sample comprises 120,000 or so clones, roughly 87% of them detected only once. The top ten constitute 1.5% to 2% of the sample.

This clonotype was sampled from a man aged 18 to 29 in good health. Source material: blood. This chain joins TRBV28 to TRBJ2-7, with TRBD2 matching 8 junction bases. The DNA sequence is TGTGCCAGCGACACGGGAGGGTCCTACGAGCAGTACTTC. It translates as CASDTGGSYEQYF.